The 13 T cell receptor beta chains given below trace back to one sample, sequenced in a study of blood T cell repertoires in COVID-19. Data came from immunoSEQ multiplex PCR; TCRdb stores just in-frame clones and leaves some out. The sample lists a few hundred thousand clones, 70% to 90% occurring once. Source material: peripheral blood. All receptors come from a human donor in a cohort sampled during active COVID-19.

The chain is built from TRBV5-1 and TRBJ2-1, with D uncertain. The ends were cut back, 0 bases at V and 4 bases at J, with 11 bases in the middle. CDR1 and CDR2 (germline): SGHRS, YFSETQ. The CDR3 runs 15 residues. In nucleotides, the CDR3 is TGCGCCAGCAGCTTGGCTCCCGGTTTTTACAATGAGCAGTTCTTC. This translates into CASSLAPGFYNEQFF.

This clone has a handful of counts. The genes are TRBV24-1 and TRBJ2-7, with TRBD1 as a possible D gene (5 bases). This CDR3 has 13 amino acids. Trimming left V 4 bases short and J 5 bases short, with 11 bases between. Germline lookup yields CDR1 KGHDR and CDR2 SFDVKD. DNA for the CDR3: TGTGCCACCAGTGACCCCAAGGGGAACGAGCAGTACTTC. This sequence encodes CATSDPKGNEQYF.

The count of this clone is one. This CDR3 is CASSYSKGSGGEQYF. The CDR3 bases are TGTGCCAGCAGTTACTCGAAAGGCTCAGGCGGGGAGCAGTACTTC. The chain uses TRBV6-5 and TRBJ2-7; a weak D match, TRBD2 (5 bases). The CDR3 is made up of 15 amino acids. CDR1 MNHEY and CDR2 SVGAGI come from the germline V gene. Trimming cost V 0 bases and J 7 bases, with 16 bases left between them.

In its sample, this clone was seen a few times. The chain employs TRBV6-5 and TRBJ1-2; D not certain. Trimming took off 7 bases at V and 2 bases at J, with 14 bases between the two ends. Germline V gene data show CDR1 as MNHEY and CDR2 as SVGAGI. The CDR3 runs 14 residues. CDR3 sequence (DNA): TGTGCCAGCACCCACAGAAATACCAACTATGGCTACACCTTC. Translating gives CASTHRNTNYGYTF.

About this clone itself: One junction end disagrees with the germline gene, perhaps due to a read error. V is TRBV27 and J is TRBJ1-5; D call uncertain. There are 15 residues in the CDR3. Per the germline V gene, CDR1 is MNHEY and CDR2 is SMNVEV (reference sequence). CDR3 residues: CASSLARYSSQPQHF. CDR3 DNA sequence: TGTGCCAGCAGTTTAGCGCGGTATAGCAGTCAGCCCCAGCATTTT.

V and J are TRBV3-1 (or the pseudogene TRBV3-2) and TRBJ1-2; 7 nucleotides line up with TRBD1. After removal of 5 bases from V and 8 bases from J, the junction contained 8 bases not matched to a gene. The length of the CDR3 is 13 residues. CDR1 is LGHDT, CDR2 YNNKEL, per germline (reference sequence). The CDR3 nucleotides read TGTGCCAGCAGCACCCGGGACAGTAGAGGCTACACCTTC. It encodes CASSTRDSRGYTF.

CDR3 sequence: CASSLYYATGKGAGANVLTF. The CDR3 region has the DNA TGTGCCAGCAGCCTATACTATGCCACAGGAAAGGGGGCTGGGGCCAACGTCCTGACTTTC. The rearrangement links TRBV6-4 to TRBJ2-6; maybe TRBD1 (6 bases). The CDR3 runs 20 residues. V dropped 6 bases and J dropped 2 bases, with 26 bases sitting between them. Germline V gives CDR1 MRHNA, CDR2 SNTAGT.

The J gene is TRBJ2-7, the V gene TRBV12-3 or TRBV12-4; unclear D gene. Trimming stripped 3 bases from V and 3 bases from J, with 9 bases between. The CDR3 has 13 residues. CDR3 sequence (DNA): TGTGCCAGCAGTTTTCAGGCCAGCTACGAGCAGTACTTC. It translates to CASSFQASYEQYF.

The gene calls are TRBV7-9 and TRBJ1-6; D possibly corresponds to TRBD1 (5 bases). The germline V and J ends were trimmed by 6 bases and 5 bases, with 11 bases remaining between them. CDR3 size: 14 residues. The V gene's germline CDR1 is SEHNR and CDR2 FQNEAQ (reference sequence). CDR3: CASSPGGDNSPLHF. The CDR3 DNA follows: TGTGCCAGCAGTCCGGGAGGGGATAATTCACCCCTCCACTTT.

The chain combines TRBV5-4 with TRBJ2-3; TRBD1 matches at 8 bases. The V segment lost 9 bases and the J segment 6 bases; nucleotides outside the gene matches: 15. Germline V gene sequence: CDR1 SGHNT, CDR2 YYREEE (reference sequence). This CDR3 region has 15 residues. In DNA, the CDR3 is TGTGCCACCAGATACAGACAGGGGCCCGGGGATACGCAGTATTTT. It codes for CATRYRQGPGDTQYF.

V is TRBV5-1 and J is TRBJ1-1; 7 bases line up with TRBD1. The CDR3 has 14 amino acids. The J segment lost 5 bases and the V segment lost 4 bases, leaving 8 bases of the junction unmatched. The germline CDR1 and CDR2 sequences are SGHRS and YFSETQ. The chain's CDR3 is CASSPQGWRTEAFF. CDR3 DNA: TGCGCCAGCAGCCCACAGGGGTGGAGGACTGAAGCTTTCTTT.

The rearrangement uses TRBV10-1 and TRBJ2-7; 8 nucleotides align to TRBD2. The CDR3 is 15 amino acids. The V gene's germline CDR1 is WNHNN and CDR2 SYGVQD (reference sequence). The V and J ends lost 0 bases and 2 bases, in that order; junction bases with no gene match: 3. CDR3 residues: CASSESSGGTYEQYF. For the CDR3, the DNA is TGCGCCAGCAGTGAGTCAAGCGGGGGAACCTACGAGCAGTACTTC.

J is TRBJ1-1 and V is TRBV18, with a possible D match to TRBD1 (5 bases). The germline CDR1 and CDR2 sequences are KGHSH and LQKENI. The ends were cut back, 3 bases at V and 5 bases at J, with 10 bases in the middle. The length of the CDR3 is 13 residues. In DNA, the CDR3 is TGTGCCAGCTCACCTATTGGGGGGACTGAAGCTTTCTTT. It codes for CASSPIGGTEAFF. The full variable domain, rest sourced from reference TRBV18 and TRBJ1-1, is NAGVMQNPRHLVRRRGQEARLRCSPMKGHSHVYWYRQLPEEGLKFMVYLQKENIIDESGMPKERFSAEFPKEGPSILRIQQVVRGDSAAYFCASSPIGGTEAFFGQGTRLTVV.